The clone carrying this T cell receptor beta chain was observed a handful of times. Its antigen is still unknown. Prepared TCR beta cDNA libraries contained unique molecular identifiers. When roughly 0.9 to 10 million T cells were used, they gave 500,000 or so cDNA molecules. Each CDR3 protein gets one entry after TCRdb re-called the PCR reads with MiXCR. This sample carries about 760,000 distinct CDR3 sequences, 25% to 30% of them seen once, and the ten largest clones take around 0.56%. The CDR3 sequence is 15 residues long. V lost 0 bases, J lost 2 bases, and 11 bases lay in between. Germline lookup yields CDR1 SGHTA and CDR2 FQGNSA. The data were obtained in a study of post-analysis software for immune sequencing data. General study points: Controls had lower frequencies than patients of about 5 TRBV segments, which included TRBV5-6, TRBV5-1 and TRBV20-1.

The sample consisted of blood. V is TRBV7-2 and J is TRBJ2-7, with D maybe TRBD1 (6 bases). This receptor was taken from a girl aged 5 to 17 with multiple sclerosis. The CDR3 DNA sequence: TGTGCCAGCAGCTTAGCAGTGGACAGTCCCTACGAGCAGTACTTC. Residues: CASSLAVDSPYEQYF.